Shown below are 27 T cell receptor beta chains from a single sample sequenced in a study of OX40 agonist ivuxolimab in advanced cancers. Measured with immunoSEQ multiplex PCR; TCRdb has only the in-frame clones, and not every one. The table lists 75,000 to 90,000 clones, 70% to 85% of them singletons. This specimen consisted of CD4+ or CD8+ T cells sorted from blood, obtained in a trial of the OX40 agonist ivuxolimab. The receptor source for this set is an adult with an advanced solid tumor such as melanoma, head and neck, liver or kidney cancer.

The table lists this clone with a few counts. This chain connects TRBV6-6 to TRBJ1-6; no clear D. The CDR3 is 13 residues long. The V and J ends lost 6 bases and 6 bases respectively, with 9 bases between them. Germline V CDR1 and CDR2: MNHNY, SVGAGI (reference sequence). The CDR3 sequence is CASRRVSNSPLHF. The CDR3 nucleotides read TGTGCCAGCAGGCGGGTTAGTAATTCACCCCTCCACTTT.

The V gene is TRBV7-6, the J gene TRBJ2-1, with TRBD1 identical over 9 bases. The germline V gene has CDR1 SGHVS and CDR2 FNYEAQ. The CDR3 sequence is 15 residues long. V lost 0 bases, J lost 7 bases, and 4 bases stayed unmatched. CDR3 protein: CASSLATGGFNEQFF. The DNA of the CDR3 is TGTGCCAGCAGCTTAGCTACAGGGGGCTTTAATGAGCAGTTCTTC.

The gene calls are TRBV10-2 and TRBJ2-3; 9 bases line up with TRBD2. Looked up from germline, CDR1 is WSHSY and CDR2 is SAAADI. J lost 6 bases, V lost 4 bases, and 5 bases had no gene match. The CDR3 sequence is 14 residues long. CDR3 sequence reads: CASSALAGTDTQYF. Here the CDR3 DNA reads TGCGCCAGCAGTGCGCTAGCGGGGACGGATACGCAGTATTTT.

This rearrangement joins TRBV5-4 to TRBJ1-4; 7 bases line up with TRBD1. This CDR3 contains 15 residues. Germline assignment: CDR1 SGHNT and CDR2 YYREEE (reference sequence). With 4 bases clipped from V and 6 bases from J, the junction kept 9 bases outside the gene matches. In DNA form, the CDR3 reads TGTGCCAGCAGCCCGGCCGGGACAGCCCATGAAAAACTGTTTTTT. Translating gives CASSPAGTAHEKLFF.

This chain connects TRBV30 to TRBJ2-2; D gene unclear. This CDR3 has 12 amino acids. Germline V CDR1 and CDR2: GTSNPN, SVGIG (reference sequence). V was pared by 1 base and J by 3 bases, with 3 bases between. CDR3 sequence reads: CAWSGYTGELFF. The CDR3 DNA is TGTGCCTGGAGTGGGTACACCGGGGAGCTGTTTTTT. Full variable domain (missing parts from reference TRBV30 and TRBJ2-2): SQTIHQWPATLVQPVGSPLSLECTVEGTSNPNLYWYRQAAGRGLQLLFYSVGIGQISSEVPQNLSASRPQDRQFILSSKKLLLSDSGFYLCAWSGYTGELFFGEGSRLTVL.

V usage is TRBV5-6 and J usage is TRBJ1-2, with a weak D call TRBD1 (5 bases). Germline-derived CDR1 and CDR2 are SGHDT and YYEEEE. V was clipped by 1 base and J by 4 bases, with 11 bases between them. CDR3 length: 14 amino acids. CDR3: CASSLSGTTYGYTF. The CDR3 coding sequence is TGTGCCAGCAGCTTGTCAGGGACGACCTATGGCTACACCTTC.

This chain connects TRBV7-3 to TRBJ2-1; D remains unclear. Deletions cut 5 bases from V and 6 bases from J, with 8 bases between. This CDR3 is built from 12 residues. CDR1 is SGHTA, CDR2 FQGTGA, per germline. The CDR3 DNA is TGTGCCAGCAGCCACAACTCCAATGAGCAGTTCTTC. As protein: CASSHNSNEQFF.

The table lists this clone with a count of one. This chain connects TRBV29-1 to TRBJ1-2; D unresolved. The germline CDR1 and CDR2 sequences are SQVTM and ANQGSEA. The CDR3 consists of 12 residues. Trimming took off 3 bases at V and 8 bases at J, with 13 bases between the two ends. CDR3 DNA sequence: TGCAGCGTTGAGTTTACCGACCGCGGCTACACCTTC. Translation: CSVEFTDRGYTF.

This clone was seen just once. This chain joins TRBV10-2 and TRBJ1-5; D is undetermined. This CDR3 spans 12 amino acids. Germline V gives CDR1 WSHSY, CDR2 SAAADI. The V end lost 6 bases, the J end lost 9 bases, and 12 bases lay between the germline ends. The CDR3 here is CASSPFDRPQHF. CDR3 bases: TGCGCCAGCAGCCCCTTTGATCGGCCCCAGCATTTT.

The chain joins TRBV19 to TRBJ2-7, with 7 bases lining up with TRBD1. CDR3 length equals 15 residues. Per the germline V gene, CDR1 is LNHDA and CDR2 is SQIVND (reference sequence). J gave up 0 bases and V 6 bases, and 8 bases lay outside the gene matches. The chain's CDR3 is CASRETGVPSYEQYF. In DNA, the CDR3 is TGTGCCAGTAGGGAAACAGGGGTCCCCTCCTACGAGCAGTACTTC. The full variable domain, with the rest looked up from reference TRBV19 and TRBJ2-7, is DGGITQSPKYLFRKEGQNVTLSCEQNLNHDAMYWYRQDPGQGLRLIYYSQIVNDFQKGDIAEGYSVSREKKESFPLTVTSAQKNPTAFYLCASRETGVPSYEQYFGPGTRLTVT.

The rearrangement links TRBV9 to TRBJ2-7; D unresolved. Germline V gene data show CDR1 as SGDLS and CDR2 as YYNGEE. The V end was cut by 0 bases, the J end by 2 bases, with 9 bases between. This CDR3 comprises 14 residues. The CDR3 region has the DNA TGTGCCAGCAGCGTAGATTACGGAACCTACGAGCAGTACTTC. Amino acids: CASSVDYGTYEQYF.

The rearrangement uses TRBV6-6 and TRBJ1-5; tentative D call: TRBD1 (6 bases). There are 12 residues in the CDR3. Germline loops: CDR1 MNHNY, CDR2 SVGAGI (reference sequence). V lost 7 bases, J lost 13 bases, and 17 bases lay in between. CDR3 in DNA: TGTGCCAGCAATCCGATACAGGGTAAACAGCATTTT. Its protein product is CASNPIQGKQHF.

This sequence joins TRBV27 and TRBJ2-2, with TRBD1 as a possible D gene (6 bases). The CDR3 has 18 amino acids. V was cut by 3 bases and J by 2 bases, with 19 bases left in between. CDR1 is MNHEY and CDR2 is SMNVEV in the germline V gene (reference sequence). The CDR3 spells CASSFLSVGQKNTGELFF. The CDR3 nucleotides are TGTGCCAGCAGTTTTTTGAGTGTAGGACAGAAAAACACCGGGGAGCTGTTTTTT.

The chain combines TRBV19 with TRBJ2-2; D perhaps matches TRBD2 (6 bases). CDR3 size: 19 residues. V lost 6 bases and J lost 1, with 24 bases in between. The germline CDR1 and CDR2 sequences are LNHDA and SQIVND (reference sequence). The CDR3 sequence is CASRPWERVETRNTGELFF. The DNA for the CDR3 is TGTGCCAGTAGGCCTTGGGAGCGGGTCGAAACAAGGAACACCGGGGAGCTGTTTTTT.

The V and J genes are TRBV30 and TRBJ2-3, with a possible D match to TRBD1 (5 bases). The germline gives CDR1 GTSNPN, CDR2 SVGIG (reference sequence). V gave up 5 bases and J gave up 2 bases, with 11 bases separating them. CDR3 length equals 13 residues. The CDR3 reads CAWDSSNTDTQYF. The DNA for the CDR3 is TGTGCCTGGGACAGCTCGAACACAGATACGCAGTATTTT.

The rearrangement joins TRBV7-2 to TRBJ1-1, with 7 bases lining up with TRBD1. The ends lost 6 bases at V and 1 base at J; junction bases unmatched: 11. Germline assignment: CDR1 SGHTA and CDR2 FQGNSA. There are 16 residues in the CDR3. The chain's CDR3 is CASSQRQGRRNTEAFF. CDR3 nucleotides: TGTGCCAGCAGTCAGCGACAGGGAAGGAGGAACACTGAAGCTTTCTTT. The full variable domain, rest sourced from reference TRBV7-2 and TRBJ1-1, is GAGVSQSPSNKVTEKGKDVELRCDPISGHTALYWYRQSLGQGLEFLIYFQGNSAPDKSGLPSDRFSAERTGGSVSTLTIQRTQQEDSAVYLCASSQRQGRRNTEAFFGQGTRLTVV.

The gene calls are TRBV10-2 and TRBJ1-1, with 9 bases identical to TRBD1. Germline loops: CDR1 WSHSY, CDR2 SAAADI. V was clipped by 6 bases and J by 4 bases; unmatched bases: 3. The CDR3 is 13 amino acids. CDR3: CASRLTGGTEAFF. CDR3 nucleotide sequence: TGCGCCAGCAGGCTGACAGGGGGCACTGAAGCTTTCTTT.

The chain joins TRBV25-1 to TRBJ2-1; no firm D call. Germline CDR1 is MGHDK and CDR2 is SYGVNS. The length of the CDR3 is 12 residues. Trimming shortened V by 1 base and J by 7 bases, and 5 bases separated the two germline ends. CDR3 residues: CASSEWDNEQFF. CDR3 DNA: TGTGCCAGCAGTGAATGGGATAATGAGCAGTTCTTC.

This clone came up a few times. V usage is TRBV6-1 and J usage is TRBJ2-1; D is perhaps TRBD1 or TRBD2 (6 bases each). The V and J ends lost 8 bases and 7 bases respectively, with 18 bases between them. The CDR3 totals 14 residues. The germline V gene has CDR1 MNHNS and CDR2 SASEGT. This CDR3 is CASDLRGRANEQFF. DNA of the CDR3: TGTGCCAGCGATCTACGGGGGCGGGCGAATGAGCAGTTCTTC.

This chain connects TRBV19 to TRBJ2-5; no clear D. Gene TRBJ2-7 matches the end of the DNA better, so the J call may be wrong. CDR3 length: 14 amino acids. CDR1 LNHDA and CDR2 SQIVND come from the germline V gene (reference sequence). CDR3 region: CASSKQPSSYEQYF. CDR3 DNA: TGTGCCAGTAGTAAACAGCCGAGCTCCTACGAGCAGTACTTC.

This chain links TRBV5-1 with TRBJ2-2, with 9 bases identical to TRBD1. J lost 8 bases, V lost 4 bases, and 12 bases had no gene match. Germline V CDR1 and CDR2: SGHRS, YFSETQ. This CDR3 region has 16 residues. The CDR3 sequence is CASSPSGQGNWGELFF. The DNA of the CDR3 is TGCGCCAGCAGCCCCTCGGGACAGGGAAACTGGGGGGAGCTGTTTTTT.

This chain joins TRBV19 and TRBJ2-5; D gene unclear. Trimming took 3 bases from V and 5 from J, leaving 16 bases between them. This CDR3 comprises 15 residues. CDR1 LNHDA and CDR2 SQIVND come from the germline V gene (reference sequence). The CDR3 reads CASSIPGHPLETQYF. In DNA form, the CDR3 reads TGTGCCAGTAGTATCCCCGGGCACCCCTTGGAGACCCAGTACTTC.

As concerns this clone: The identical CDR3 is also encoded by other nucleotide sequences in the sample. The rearrangement links TRBV9 to TRBJ1-4; D might be TRBD1 (5 bases). This CDR3 region has 15 residues. V lost 0 bases, J lost 0 bases, and 6 bases lay in between. CDR1 is SGDLS, CDR2 YYNGEE, per germline. The CDR3 DNA reads as TGTGCCAGCAGCGTAGGGGGGGCAACTAATGAAAAACTGTTTTTT. Residues: CASSVGGATNEKLFF.

The chain uses TRBV6-5 and TRBJ2-1; no reliable D call. The V end lost 4 bases, the J end lost 4 bases, and 8 bases lay between the germline ends. Germline loops: CDR1 MNHEY, CDR2 SVGAGI. This CDR3 contains 13 residues. CDR3 region: CASSLKVYNEQFF. In DNA, the CDR3 is TGTGCCAGCAGTTTAAAAGTGTACAATGAGCAGTTCTTC.

The rearrangement uses TRBV2 and TRBJ1-2, with D perhaps matching TRBD1 (6 bases). Germline CDR1 SNHLY, CDR2 FYNNEI. CDR3 length: 14 amino acids. V lost 6 bases and J 5 bases, leaving 16 bases between the germline ends. DNA of the CDR3: TGTGCCAGCAGCTCAGGGGCTCACCGTTATGGCTACACCTTC. It translates to CASSSGAHRYGYTF.

This clone was seen only once. The genes are TRBV29-1 and TRBJ2-5, with unresolved D. Germline V gene data show CDR1 as SQVTM and CDR2 as ANQGSEA. The CDR3 covers 12 residues. V was pared by 4 bases and J by 1 base, with 7 bases between. CDR3 in amino acids: CSVGGFQETQYF. The CDR3 DNA sequence: TGCAGCGTTGGAGGTTTCCAAGAGACCCAGTACTTC.

The CDR3 nucleotides are TGTGCCAGCAGCGTAGTGACTAGCGGGAAGGGGGAGCTGTTTTTT. Translated: CASSVVTSGKGELFF. The chain links TRBV9 to TRBJ2-2; TRBD2 matches 11 bases. CDR1 SGDLS and CDR2 YYNGEE come from the germline V gene. V lost 0 bases and J lost 8; bases outside the gene matches: 3. The CDR3 is made up of 15 amino acids.